This TCR beta chain was observed in a study of T cells in women clearing cervical HPV infection. Study-level information: Blood came at first lesion visit for cases, post-clearance for controls. Study findings and constraints: Cases and controls were distinguished at AUC 0.83 by richness and V genes. TRBV6-7 abundance was lower in cases than controls (around 0.1% versus 0.15%).

HPV was found by MY09/MY11 PCR and dot-blot genotyping. Using immunoSEQ multiplex PCR, the repertoire was profiled, and TCRdb retains in-frame clones only, with some absent. Here the sample table reports 40,000 to 55,000 clones. This CDR3 region has 16 residues. Germline loops: CDR1 KGHSH, CDR2 LQKENI. A remark on this clone: Its specificity is unknown. The read terminates 3 residues ahead of where the CDR3 ends, so the germline J gene completes it.

This sequence joins TRBV18 and TRBJ2-2, with 7 bases matching TRBD1. This TCR was recovered from a woman between 18 and 69 years old with a cervical HPV16 infection that either progressed to CIN3+ or cleared (not recorded which). The sequenced sample was blood buffy coat. CDR3 sequence reads: CASSPRSTGVNEKLFF. The CDR3 bases that were read are TGTGCCAGCTCACCACGAAGTACAGGGGTAAATGAAAAG.